The TCR beta chain under discussion was sequenced for a study of shared clonotypes between healthy human individuals. General study findings and limits: Larger estimated richness was generally seen in naive subsets than in memory subsets. Exclusively blood specimens were collected; tissue repertoires likely differ.

Comments on this clone: Its antigen is currently unknown.

This CDR3 has 16 residues. Germline CDR1 reads LGHNA; CDR2 reads YNFKEQ. Deletions cut 1 base from V and 5 bases from J, with 15 bases between. The data were produced by immunoSEQ multiplex PCR, yet TCRdb's version contains in-frame clones alone and is incomplete. The data hold 550,000 to 800,000 clones, with about 92% observed a single time. The sample taken for sequencing was memory CD8+ T cells from PBMCs. Subset specified: CD45RO+ cells pooled with CCR7-negative TemRA cells. The TCR sequence derives from a man between 18 and 35 years old in good health. Some clones in this sample may be carry-over from other donors' samples. The J gene is TRBJ2-1, the V gene TRBV4-2, with a tentative D call TRBD1 (5 bases). The CDR3 region has the DNA TGTGCCAGCAGCCAAGCTAGGACACTTAGGAACAATGAGCAGTTCTTC. Its protein is CASSQARTLRNNEQFF.